This paragraph covers one T cell receptor (beta chain) sequence. These data are taken from a study of OX40 agonist ivuxolimab in advanced cancers. The CDR3 extends over 14 amino acids. Deletions cut 5 bases from V and 6 bases from J, with 13 bases between. The V gene's germline CDR1 is MNHNS and CDR2 SASEGT. The table came from immunoSEQ multiplex PCR; TCRdb's copy has only in-frame clones and leaves some out. The table lists approximately 64,000 clones, roughly 88% of them singletons. The J gene is TRBJ2-2, the V gene TRBV6-1; a possible D gene is TRBD1 (5 bases). This TCR came from an adult with an advanced solid tumor such as melanoma, head and neck, liver or kidney cancer. Sequenced material: CD4+ or CD8+ T cells sorted from blood, taken in a trial of the OX40 agonist ivuxolimab. CDR3: CASSLTTDAGELFF. CDR3 DNA sequence: TGTGCCAGCAGTTTAACGACAGACGCCGGGGAGCTGTTTTTT.